These T cell receptor beta chains were read from a single sample in a study of cytomegalovirus exposure and HLA in healthy donors. Libraries were prepared by immunoSEQ multiplex PCR; TCRdb keeps only in-frame clonotypes and omits some of them. The sample holds approximately 88,000 clones, 65% to 85% seen once. Sequencing was performed on PBMCs. These receptor sequences come from a man between 18 and 35 years old in good health and CMV-seronegative. Both conserved end residues are part of each CDR3. Only some rows state a clone size, as once, few, many or a class for expanded clones.

clone size	J gene	V gene	CDR3 protein
.	TRBJ2-2	TRBV5-1	CASSLRQGNTGELFF
.	TRBJ2-7	TRBV7-2	CASSLAQDEQYF
.	TRBJ2-1	TRBV10-1	CASSLGQVYNEQFF
.	TRBJ2-7	TRBV18	CASSLDRGNEQYF
once	TRBJ1-1	TRBV5-1	CASTSTGINTEAFF
.	TRBJ2-7	TRBV7-8	CASSLRGGVAYEQYF
few	TRBJ1-1	TRBV4-1	CASSQDPRSRVFEAFF
.	TRBJ2-1	TRBV5-1	CASSATGGFGNEQFF
.	TRBJ2-7	TRBV5-1	CASSSRTGGHEQYF
.	TRBJ2-7	TRBV6-6	CASSYRTGDYEQYF
.	TRBJ2-5	TRBV6-1	CARALGQGTGTQYF
.	TRBJ1-1	TRBV6-1	CAARDNMNTEAFF
.	TRBJ2-1	TRBV5-1	CASSWEGLAGFGEQFF
.	TRBJ2-3	TRBV19	CATGLAPSTDTQYF
.	TRBJ1-1	TRBV18	CASSPDRQGAFF
.	TRBJ2-3	TRBV27	CASSLVGQGGDTQYF
.	TRBJ1-6	TRBV27	CASSSSGTLPNSPLHF
.	TRBJ1-6	TRBV28	CASSGQTWALSSYNSPLHF
.	TRBJ2-3	TRBV19	CASSIGTRDTQYF
.	TRBJ1-4	TRBV5-4	CASSSKGGGRVNEKLFF
once	TRBJ1-3	TRBV4-1	CASSQPPGGLSSGNTIYF
.	TRBJ1-2	TRBV7-2	CASSLREWGYTF
few	TRBJ1-2	TRBV7-8	CASSGRTGGGYTF
few	TRBJ2-5	TRBV7-5	CARSLAGALDLPTWETQYF
.	TRBJ1-1	TRBV4-2	CASSQDKAGTQAFF
.	TRBJ2-1	TRBV27	CASRVISVNNEQFF
.	TRBJ2-2	TRBV9	CASSALGGGGTGELFF
.	TRBJ1-1	TRBV27	CASKLRTGRGTEAFF
.	TRBJ2-3	TRBV2	CASSKQDTQYF
.	TRBJ1-6	TRBV28	CASSQGLINSPLHF
.	TRBJ1-2	TRBV10-2	CASSVMGGGVVYGYTF
.	TRBJ2-7	TRBV6-5	CASSYSMQAYEQYF